The text below deals with one TCR beta chain. This clone appeared a few times. This receptor's antigen is unknown. Base qualities are not recorded, but no much larger clone differs from it by a single base. TCR CDR3 regions were amplified from genomic DNA by multiplex PCR using the deep immunoSEQ assay. Extracted genomic DNA from each cell subset was distributed evenly across all wells of several immunoSEQ 96-well plates, and each plate was treated as a replicate. For sorted subsets, about 200 ng genomic DNA, equal to about 30,000 T cell genomes, was loaded into each replicate PCR. Purified libraries were quantified with a Qubit 3.0 fluorometer, sized on a Bioanalyzer 2100, and re-quantified with the KAPA Library Quantification kit. A separate single-read 150-cycle Illumina NextSeq 550 flow cell was used to sequence each immunoSEQ 96-well plate. Per the original workflow: The immunoSEQ output contained only junctional sequences without quality scores, so filtering could not match that applied to full-length reads. To assign V/J genes and CDR3, sequences were annotated using PyIR, a Python wrapper for IgBLAST v1.9, with IMGT germline references. Reads were removed for weak V/J assignments (E-value above 1e-6), missing CDR3, stop codons, out-of-frame junctions, or ambiguous translated residues. V3J clonotypes were defined as sequences sharing an identical inferred V gene, J gene, and CDR3 amino acid sequence. The percentage overlap between two repertoires was calculated by dividing the number of shared unique clonotypes by the size of the smaller repertoire. Richness of each repertoire was evaluated using RTK rarefaction, the Chao1 estimator, and Recon v2.1 estimates of unobserved clonotypes. OLGA was used to compute generation probabilities for all TCRbeta clonotypes that the gDNA method yielded from several donors. TCRdb carries this immuneACCESS record with in-frame sequences only. Its versions omit some clonotypes, under half of them owing to an unresolved V gene in the studies checked, with the rest unexplained. Clonal size and the V and J genes are those of that table, whereas D and trimming came from the DNA. The sample contains around 2.1 million clones, 90% to 95% of them found a single time. Clones ranked in the top ten supply 1.5% to 2% of the sample.

CD8 naive samples consisted of CD45RO-negative cells that were positively selected for CCR7, yielding a CD45RA+CCR7+ population without TemRA cells. Donors were healthy HIV-negative adults with no recently reported acute infections or vaccinations. Every donor was a Caucasian adult residing in Nashville, Tennessee, USA. Blood was obtained by leukapheresis, after which PBMCs were separated by Ficoll-Histopaque density gradient centrifugation and cryopreserved in liquid nitrogen vapor phase. Analytical flow cytometry was used to check the purity and quantity of each magnetically sorted T cell population. Genomic DNA was isolated from every sorted fraction and measured by UV absorbance on a Nanodrop 2000c. This sample is drawn from a study of shared clonotypes between healthy human individuals (dated by TCRdb to 2020 to 2022). About the investigation overall: Three men and a couple of women, aged 18 to 49 years, made up the cohort. Per donor, three plates each were used for CD4 naive and CD4 memory, two for CD8 naive, and one for CD8 memory. Blood TCR repertoires of about 5 healthy adults were deeply sequenced to estimate repertoire size and the extent of clonotype sharing between individuals. Libraries were prepared and TCR repertoires were sequenced by different laboratories using diverse techniques, in order to increase sequencing depth and limit assay-specific biases. Between about 0.8 and 9 billion PBMCs per donor were obtained by leukapheresis.

Looking up the germline V gene (reference sequence) yields CDR1 MNHEY and CDR2 SMNVEV. Reading from cysteine to phenylalanine, the CDR3 counts 14 amino acids. Kept here is only the CDR3 DNA, which spans 42 bases and is read in frame from base 1. V loses 6 bases, J loses 1 base, and the germline ends lie 12 bases apart. The full study reports these points: Sharing across a handful of donors was observed for about 5% of naive CD4, under 4% of naive CD8, 2.3% of memory CD4, and roughly 0.4% of memory CD8 clonotypes. Clonotypes shared by all four sorted-subset donors showed higher generation probabilities than non-shared clonotypes. Pairwise subsampling indicated that sequencing depth was expected to affect the degree of clonotype sharing among donors. Because the study included only a small number of donors, the genetic and exposure-history diversity represented was limited. Sampling was restricted to blood, and TCR repertoires in tissues likely differ from the TCR repertoires found in blood. Incomplete sequencing was indicated by rarefaction of sorted-subset datasets, despite the large sequencing depth. Larger estimated clonotype richness was generally found for naive subsets than for memory subsets.

The chain was built from TRBV27 and TRBJ1-1, with a weak D call of TRBD1 (5 bases match). The sequencing input was naive CD8+ T cells from PBMCs. The intended sense of this specimen's cell subset or site label: CD45RA+CCR7+. This receptor was obtained from a man younger than 30 in good health. Some clones in this sample may be carry-over from other donors' samples. The CDR3 region reads CASRMSQGNTEAFF. The sequence in DNA is TGTGCCAGCAGGATGAGCCAGGGGAACACTGAAGCTTTCTTT.